A single T cell receptor (beta chain) is shown here with its context. The antigen is not known. This CDR3 contains 16 residues. Germline V CDR1 and CDR2: SGHTA, FQGTGA. The V and J ends lost 5 bases and 0 bases respectively, with 14 bases between them. These data are taken from a study of siplizumab effects on memory and regulatory T cells. Study results and caveats: Confirmation was lacking for the suppressive function of proliferating Tregs derived from siplizumab cultures. Naive T cell populations appeared to exhibit greater diversity than memory cells and appeared to be major alloresponse contributors. Siplizumab, the agent tested, significantly reduced alloreactive sequences traceable to unstimulated CD4+ memory cells.

The method was immunoSEQ multiplex PCR; TCRdb's version includes in-frame clones alone and lacks a portion of them. The sample records 65,000 to 85,000 clones, 93% being singletons. V usage is TRBV7-3 and J usage is TRBJ2-1; D is tentatively TRBD1 or TRBD2 (5 bases each). This receptor was taken from a human donor in good health. Sample: CD8+ T cells sorted from blood. The CDR3 spells CASSPMGDASYNEQFF. As DNA, the CDR3 is TGTGCCAGCAGCCCAATGGGGGACGCCTCCTACAATGAGCAGTTCTTC.